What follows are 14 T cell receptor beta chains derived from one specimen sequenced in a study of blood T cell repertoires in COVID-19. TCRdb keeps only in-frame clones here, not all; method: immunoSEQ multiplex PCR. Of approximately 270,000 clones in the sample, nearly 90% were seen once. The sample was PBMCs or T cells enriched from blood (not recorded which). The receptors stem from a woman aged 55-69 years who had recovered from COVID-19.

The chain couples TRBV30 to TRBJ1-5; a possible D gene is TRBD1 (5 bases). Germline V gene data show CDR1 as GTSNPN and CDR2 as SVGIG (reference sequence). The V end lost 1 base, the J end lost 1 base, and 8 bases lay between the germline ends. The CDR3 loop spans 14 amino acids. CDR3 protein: CAWSEGVSNQPQHF. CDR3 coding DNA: TGTGCCTGGAGTGAAGGGGTCAGCAATCAGCCCCAGCATTTT.

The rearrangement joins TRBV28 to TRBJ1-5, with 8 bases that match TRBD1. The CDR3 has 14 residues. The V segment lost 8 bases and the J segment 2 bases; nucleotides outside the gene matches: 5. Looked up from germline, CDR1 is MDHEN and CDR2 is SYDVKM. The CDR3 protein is CASLGTGGNQPQHF. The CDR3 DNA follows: TGTGCCAGCCTCGGGACAGGAGGCAATCAGCCCCAGCATTTT.

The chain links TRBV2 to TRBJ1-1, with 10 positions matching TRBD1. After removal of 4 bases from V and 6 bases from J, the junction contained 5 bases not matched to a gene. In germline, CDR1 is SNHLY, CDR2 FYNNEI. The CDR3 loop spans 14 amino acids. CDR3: CASSVRQGAAEAFF. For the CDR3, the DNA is TGTGCCAGCAGTGTCCGACAGGGGGCCGCTGAAGCTTTCTTT.

CDR3: CASRSTGADTQYF. CDR3 bases: TGTGCCAGCAGAAGCACGGGTGCAGATACGCAGTATTTT. The chain carries TRBV28 and TRBJ2-3, with no clear D. The CDR3 extends over 13 amino acids. Deletions cut 6 bases from V and 4 bases from J, with 11 bases between. The germline V gene encodes CDR1 MDHEN and CDR2 SYDVKM.

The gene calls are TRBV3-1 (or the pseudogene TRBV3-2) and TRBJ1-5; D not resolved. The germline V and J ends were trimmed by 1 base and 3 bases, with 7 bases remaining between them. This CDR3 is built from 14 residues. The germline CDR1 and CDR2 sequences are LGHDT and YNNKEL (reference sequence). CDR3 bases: TGTGCCAGCAGCCAAGGCGTGCCCAATCAGCCCCAGCATTTT. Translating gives CASSQGVPNQPQHF.

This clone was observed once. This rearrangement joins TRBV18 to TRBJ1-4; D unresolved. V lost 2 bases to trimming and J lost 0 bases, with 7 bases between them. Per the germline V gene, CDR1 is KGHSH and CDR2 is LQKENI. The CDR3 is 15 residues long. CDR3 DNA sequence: TGTGCCAGCTCACCATTGGCCCCAACTAATGAAAAACTGTTTTTT. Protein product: CASSPLAPTNEKLFF.

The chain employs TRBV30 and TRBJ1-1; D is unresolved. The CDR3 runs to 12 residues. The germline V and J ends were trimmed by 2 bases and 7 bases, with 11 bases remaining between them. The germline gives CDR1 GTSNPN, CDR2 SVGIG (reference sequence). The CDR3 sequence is CAWSSVLSEAFF. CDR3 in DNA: TGTGCCTGGAGTAGTGTCCTGAGTGAAGCTTTCTTT. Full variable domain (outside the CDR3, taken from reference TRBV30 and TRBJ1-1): SQTIHQWPATLVQPVGSPLSLECTVEGTSNPNLYWYRQAAGRGLQLLFYSVGIGQISSEVPQNLSASRPQDRQFILSSKKLLLSDSGFYLCAWSSVLSEAFFGQGTRLTVV.

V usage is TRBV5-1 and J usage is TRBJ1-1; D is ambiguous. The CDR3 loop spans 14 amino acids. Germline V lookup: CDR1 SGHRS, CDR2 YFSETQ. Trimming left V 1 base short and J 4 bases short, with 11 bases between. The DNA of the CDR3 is TGCGCCAGCAGCTTGCCCCCAGGTGGCACTGAAGCTTTCTTT. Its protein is CASSLPPGGTEAFF.

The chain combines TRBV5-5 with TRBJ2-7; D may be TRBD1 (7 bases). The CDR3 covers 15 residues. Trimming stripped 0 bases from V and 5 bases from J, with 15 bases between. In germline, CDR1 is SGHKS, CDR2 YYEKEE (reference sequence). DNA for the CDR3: TGTGCCAGCAGCTTGGCCCCAGCCAGGGGGGACGAGCAGTACTTC. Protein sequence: CASSLAPARGDEQYF.

The CDR3 here is CASSVDRVNTGELFF. In nucleotides, the CDR3 is TGTGCCAGCAGCGTAGACAGGGTGAACACCGGGGAGCTGTTTTTT. The gene calls are TRBV9 and TRBJ2-2, with a weak D call TRBD1 (6 bases). Trimming took off 0 bases at V and 1 base at J, with 7 bases between the two ends. From germline, CDR1 is SGDLS and CDR2 YYNGEE. This CDR3 has 15 amino acids.

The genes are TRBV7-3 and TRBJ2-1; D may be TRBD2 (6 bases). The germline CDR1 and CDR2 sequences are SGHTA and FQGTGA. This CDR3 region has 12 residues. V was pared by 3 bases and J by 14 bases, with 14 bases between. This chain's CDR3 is CASSFQGGEEFF. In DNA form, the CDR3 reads TGTGCCAGCAGCTTCCAGGGCGGGGAAGAGTTCTTC.

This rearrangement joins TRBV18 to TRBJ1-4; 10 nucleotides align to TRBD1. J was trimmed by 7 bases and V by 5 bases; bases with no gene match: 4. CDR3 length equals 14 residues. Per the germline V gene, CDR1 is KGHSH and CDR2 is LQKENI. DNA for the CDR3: TGTGCCAGCTCAAGGGGACAGGGGTCTGAAAAACTGTTTTTT. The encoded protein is CASSRGQGSEKLFF.

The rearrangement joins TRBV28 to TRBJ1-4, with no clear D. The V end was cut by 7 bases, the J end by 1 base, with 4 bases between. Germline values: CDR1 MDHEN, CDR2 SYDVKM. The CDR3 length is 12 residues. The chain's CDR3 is CASTGTNEKLFF. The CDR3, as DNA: TGTGCCAGCACCGGAACTAATGAAAAACTGTTTTTT.

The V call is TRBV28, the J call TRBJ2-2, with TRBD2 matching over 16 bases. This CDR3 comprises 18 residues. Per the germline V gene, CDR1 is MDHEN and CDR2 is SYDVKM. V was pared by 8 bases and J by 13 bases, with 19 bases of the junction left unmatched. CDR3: CASRYSPGGTSGGGRLFF. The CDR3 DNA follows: TGTGCCAGCCGCTACTCCCCCGGCGGGACTAGCGGGGGGGGGAGGCTGTTTTTT.